Listed here are 13 T cell receptor beta chains from one sample, sequenced in a study of T cell changes during pregnancy in multiple sclerosis. TCRdb's table, derived via immunoSEQ multiplex PCR, lists solely in-frame clones and lacks some. Of about 59,000 clones listed, around 94% are singletons. The material was CD8+ T cells from peripheral blood mononuclear cells, obtained after pregnancy. The source of these receptors is a female donor with multiple sclerosis, enrolled in a pregnancy study.

The genes are TRBV27 and TRBJ2-7; D might be TRBD1 (6 bases). The V end was cut by 5 bases, the J end by 5 bases, with 16 bases between. The CDR3 consists of 14 residues. Germline CDR1 reads MNHEY; CDR2 reads SMNVEV (reference sequence). DNA of the CDR3: TGTGCCAGCAGTCCACTTCAGGGGCTCCACGAGCAGTACTTC. As protein: CASSPLQGLHEQYF.

The gene calls are TRBV7-9 and TRBJ2-3, with D uncertain. The CDR3 has 13 residues. Trimming left V 7 bases short and J 3 bases short, with 11 bases between. Germline loops: CDR1 SEHNR, CDR2 FQNEAQ (reference sequence). The chain's CDR3 is CASTSEATDTQYF. CDR3 nucleotide sequence: TGTGCCAGCACCTCAGAGGCTACAGATACGCAGTATTTT. Variable domain in full (rest from reference TRBV7-9 and TRBJ2-3): DTGVSQNPRHKITKRGQNVTFRCDPISEHNRLYWYRQTLGQGPEFLTYFQNEAQLEKSRLLSDRFSAERPKGSFSTLEIQRTEQGDSAMYLCASTSEATDTQYFGPGTRLTVL.

The chain employs TRBV29-1 and TRBJ2-5, with no clear D. The V gene lost 2 bases and the J gene lost 0 bases, with 7 bases spanning the gap. The CDR3 has 13 residues. In germline, CDR1 is SQVTM, CDR2 ANQGSEA. CDR3 coding DNA: TGCAGCGTTGAACCTCAGTACCAAGAGACCCAGTACTTC. This codes for CSVEPQYQETQYF.

The chain combines TRBV29-1 with TRBJ1-5; D not certain. The V gene's germline CDR1 is SQVTM and CDR2 ANQGSEA. Trimming took 1 base from V and 6 from J, leaving 10 bases between them. The CDR3 has 13 amino acids. The CDR3 protein is CSVEGGEGQPQHF. CDR3 DNA: TGCAGCGTTGAAGGGGGAGAAGGTCAGCCCCAGCATTTT.

J is TRBJ1-4 and V is TRBV28, with 8 bases that match TRBD1. Germline loops: CDR1 MDHEN, CDR2 SYDVKM. This CDR3 is built from 14 residues. Trimming removed 6 bases from V and 10 bases from J; junction bases left unmatched: 10. CDR3 residues: CASRETGDLVKLFF. The CDR3 DNA follows: TGTGCCAGCAGGGAGACAGGGGATTTGGTAAAACTGTTTTTT.

This rearrangement joins TRBV4-1 to TRBJ1-1; D call uncertain. Germline V gene lookup returns CDR1 MGHRA and CDR2 YSYEKL. V was cut by 1 base and J by 0 bases, with 9 bases left in between. This CDR3 has 15 residues. DNA for the CDR3: TGCGCCAGCAGCCAAGGGGCCGGGATGAACACTGAAGCTTTCTTT. Translating gives CASSQGAGMNTEAFF.

The chain carries TRBV6-4 and TRBJ2-3, with 8 bases matching TRBD2. The CDR3 spans 13 residues. J lost 7 bases, V lost 3 bases, and 3 bases had no gene match. Germline V CDR1 and CDR2: MRHNA, SNTAGT. The CDR3 loop is CASSETSEYTQYF. The CDR3 DNA is TGTGCCAGCAGTGAGACTAGCGAATATACGCAGTATTTT.

The gene calls are TRBV27 and TRBJ1-5; D remains ambiguous. There are 14 residues in the CDR3. V dropped 1 base and J dropped 3 bases, with 7 bases sitting between them. The germline V gene encodes CDR1 MNHEY and CDR2 SMNVEV (reference sequence). CDR3 sequence: CASSLLGINQPQHF. In nucleotides, the CDR3 is TGTGCCAGCAGTTTATTGGGCATCAATCAGCCCCAGCATTTT.

The chain employs TRBV6-1 and TRBJ2-7, with 8 bases aligning to TRBD1. The ends lost 2 bases at V and 4 bases at J; junction bases unmatched: 10. There are 16 residues in the CDR3. Per germline, CDR1 MNHNS and CDR2 SASEGT. Here the CDR3 DNA reads TGTGCCAGCAGTGAATGGGATTGGGGACAGGCTTACGAGCAGTACTTC. Its translation: CASSEWDWGQAYEQYF.

V and J are TRBV5-5 and TRBJ2-1, with 14 positions matching TRBD2. V was pared by 2 bases and J by 7 bases, with 2 bases of the junction left unmatched. CDR3 length equals 15 residues. The V gene's germline CDR1 is SGHKS and CDR2 YYEKEE (reference sequence). CDR3 region: CASSFGTSGSNEQFF. CDR3 coding DNA: TGTGCCAGCAGCTTCGGGACTAGCGGGAGTAATGAGCAGTTCTTC.

J is TRBJ2-5 and V is TRBV5-1; 8 positions match TRBD2. The CDR3 runs to 15 residues. V shed 2 bases and J 1 base; nucleotides not matched to a gene: 4. The germline gives CDR1 SGHRS, CDR2 YFSETQ. CDR3 sequence: CASSFGGRLQETQYF. The CDR3 region has the DNA TGCGCCAGCAGCTTCGGCGGGAGGCTCCAAGAGACCCAGTACTTC.

The chain links TRBV7-8 to TRBJ2-7; 8 bases are shared with TRBD2. The CDR3 consists of 14 residues. The V and J ends lost 1 base and 9 bases, in that order; junction bases with no gene match: 8. Germline V gene sequence: CDR1 SGHVS, CDR2 FQNEAQ. CDR3 amino acids: CASSLGSGAIGQYF. For the CDR3, the DNA is TGTGCCAGCAGCTTAGGTAGCGGGGCTATCGGGCAGTACTTC.

This rearrangement joins TRBV4-2 to TRBJ2-7, with 12 bases that match TRBD2. The CDR3 is made up of 17 amino acids. Germline assignment: CDR1 LGHNA and CDR2 YNFKEQ. V was pared by 1 base and J by 1 base, with 5 bases of the junction left unmatched. CDR3 sequence reads: CASSQGPLAGGSYEQYF. The CDR3, as DNA: TGTGCCAGCAGCCAAGGCCCCCTAGCGGGAGGGTCCTACGAGCAGTACTTC.